This TCR beta chain was documented in a study of shared clonotypes between healthy human individuals (dated by TCRdb to 2020 to 2021). Regarding the complete study: A couple of women and a few men aged 18 to 49 years were included in the cohort. Per donor, three plates each were used for CD4 naive and CD4 memory, two for CD8 naive, and one for CD8 memory. To estimate repertoire size and how much clonotypes are shared between individuals, the study performed deep sequencing of blood TCR repertoires from about five healthy adults. Libraries were prepared and TCR repertoires were sequenced by different laboratories using diverse techniques, in order to increase sequencing depth and limit assay-specific biases. Per donor, leukapheresis produced somewhere between about 0.94 and 8.9 billion PBMCs. What the authors observed across the whole study: Sharing across several donors was observed for roughly 5.4% of naive CD4, around 3.5% of naive CD8, 2% to 2.5% of memory CD4, and about 0.4% of memory CD8 clonotypes. Because the study included a small number of donors, the genetic and exposure-history diversity represented was limited. Sampling was restricted to blood, and TCR repertoires in tissues likely differ from the TCR repertoires found in blood. Estimated clonotype richness was generally larger for naive than for memory subsets. Based on pairwise subsampling, the degree of clonotype sharing among donors was expected to be affected by sequencing depth. Incomplete sequencing was indicated by rarefaction of sorted-subset datasets, despite the large sequencing depth. Compared with non-shared clonotypes, the clonotypes found in all four sorted-subset donors had higher generation probabilities.

CD8 naive samples were CD45RO-negative cells positively selected for CCR7, giving a CD45RA+CCR7+ population that excluded TemRA cells. The donors were healthy, HIV-negative adults with no recently reported acute infections or vaccinations. Every donor was a Caucasian adult living in Nashville, Tennessee, USA. After blood collection by leukapheresis, PBMCs were isolated using Ficoll-Histopaque density gradient centrifugation and then cryopreserved in the vapor phase of liquid nitrogen. Purity and quantity of every magnetically sorted T cell population were checked by analytical flow cytometry. Genomic DNA was isolated from each sorted fraction and quantified by UV absorbance on a Nanodrop 2000c. The germline V gene encodes CDR1 MNHEY and CDR2 SMNVEV (reference sequence). Including the terminal cysteine and phenylalanine, the CDR3 comprises 17 residues. Just CDR3 DNA is preserved here, 51 bases in frame from base 1. Germline trimming amounts to 5 bases on V and 2 bases on J, with 14 as the count of junction bases outside the gene matches.

Turning to this clone: Its specific antigen is unknown. Nothing much larger sits one base from this clone, and base qualities are not available.

TCR CDR3 regions were amplified from genomic DNA by multiplex PCR using the deep immunoSEQ assay. Extracted genomic DNA from each cell subset was distributed evenly across all wells of several immunoSEQ 96-well plates, and each plate was treated as a replicate. For sorted subsets, roughly 200 ng of genomic DNA, equivalent to roughly 30,000 T cell genomes, went into each replicate PCR. Purified libraries were quantified with a Qubit 3.0 fluorometer, sized on a Bioanalyzer 2100, and re-quantified with the KAPA Library Quantification kit. A separate single-read 150-cycle Illumina NextSeq 550 flow cell was used to sequence each immunoSEQ 96-well plate. Per the original workflow: The immunoSEQ output contained only junctional sequences without quality scores, so filtering could not match that applied to full-length reads. Sequences were annotated with PyIR, a Python wrapper for IgBLAST v1.9, and V/J genes and CDR3 were assigned using IMGT germline references. Reads were filtered out if the reads had weak V/J assignments (E-value above 1e-6), no CDR3, stop codons, out-of-frame junctions, or ambiguous translated residues. V3J clonotypes were defined as sequences sharing the same inferred V gene, J gene, and CDR3 amino acid sequence. Percentage overlap between repertoires was computed as shared unique clonotypes divided by the size of the smaller repertoire. Repertoire richness was assessed with RTK rarefaction, the Chao1 estimator, and Recon v2.1 estimates of unobserved clonotypes. Generation probabilities were computed with OLGA for all TCRbeta clonotypes obtained by the gDNA method from a handful of donors. TCRdb's version of the immuneACCESS table is confined to in-frame rearrangements and falls short of the full clone set. An unresolved V gene accounts for under half of the shortfall where checked; the remainder is of unknown origin. That table is the source of V, J and clone size, and D and trimming were worked out from the DNA. The sample table holds roughly 2,000,000 clones, of which 85% to 95% were seen once. The ten largest clones add up to under 1.5% of the sample.

The TCR sequence derives from a man aged 18 to 29 in good health. Sequenced sample: naive CD8+ T cells sorted from blood. Read against the paper, the sample's cell subset or site label means: CD45RA+CCR7+. The chain uses TRBV27 and TRBJ2-7; the central 8 bases match TRBD2. The nucleotides are TGTGCCAGCAGTCCCTCGGGGGGGGAGCGCGGGACCTACGAGCAGTACTTC. The resulting protein is CASSPSGGERGTYEQYF.